The 14 T cell receptor beta chains reported below all come from one sample, sequenced in a study of blood T cells in healthy people across ages. Sample-barcoded 5' priming and a J-beta primer mix drove a second PCR of about 6 to 12 cycles. MiXCR was run by TCRdb on the 5' RACE reads, yielding one entry per CDR3 protein. The sample yields almost 550,000 distinct CDR3 sequences, approximately 25% seen once. These data were also reused for a study on T cells of mothers and their children.

The sequenced sample was blood. The receptors shown here come from a boy aged 10-17 years in good health.

As for this clonotype: At one boundary the junction diverges from the germline segment, which might be a read error. The chain joins TRBV6-5 to TRBJ2-1, with 11 nucleotides matching TRBD2. Germline-derived CDR1 and CDR2 are MNHEY and SVGAGI. The CDR3 contains 17 residues. The CDR3: CASSYSMASGGYNKQFF. The CDR3 coding sequence is TGTGCCAGCAGTTACTCGATGGCTAGCGGGGGGTACAATAAGCAGTTCTTC.

This clonotype showed up just a few times. The chain joins TRBV10-2 to TRBJ2-1; 8 bases map to TRBD1. The DNA end lines up better with TRBJ2-5; the J call may be wrong. The length of the CDR3 is 14 residues. The germline CDR1 and CDR2 sequences are WSHSY and SAAADI. The CDR3 region has the DNA TGCGCCAGCAGAAATTTACAGGGGGATGAGGCCCAGTACTTC. It encodes CASRNLQGDEAQYF.

The chain employs TRBV9 and TRBJ2-5, with D tentatively TRBD2 (6 bases). The V gene lost 3 bases and the J gene lost 3 bases, with 12 bases spanning the gap. This CDR3 has 14 residues. Germline V lookup: CDR1 SGDLS, CDR2 YYNGEE. CDR3 in amino acids: CASSAPGVKETQYF. The CDR3 DNA follows: TGTGCCAGCAGCGCCCCGGGAGTGAAAGAGACCCAGTACTTC. Combining the CDR3 with reference TRBV9 and TRBJ2-5 gives the whole variable domain DSGVTQTPKHLITATGQRVTLRCSPRSGDLSVYWYQQSLDQGLQFLIQYYNGEERAKGNILERFSAQQFPDLHSELNLSSLELGDSALYFCASSAPGVKETQYFGPGTRLLVL.

This clonotype was seen more than once but under ten times. The J gene is TRBJ1-1, the V gene TRBV7-3; no clear D. The V gene lost 2 bases and the J gene lost 1 base, with 11 bases spanning the gap. The CDR3 is 15 residues long. The germline V gene encodes CDR1 SGHTA and CDR2 FQGTGA. The CDR3 bases are TGTGCCAGCAGCTTATTAGGGTCAGGGAACACTGAAGCTTTCTTT. Translating gives CASSLLGSGNTEAFF.

This clonotype was found a few times. The V gene is TRBV4-3, the J gene TRBJ1-6; D call uncertain. CDR1 and CDR2 (germline): LGHNA, YSLEER. V was pared by 0 bases and J by 3 bases, with 9 bases between. This CDR3 is 16 amino acids long. The CDR3 DNA is TGCGCCAGCAGCCAAGATCTTGGGGTCTATAATTCACCCCTCCACTTT. It codes for CASSQDLGVYNSPLHF.

The chain combines TRBV7-9 with TRBJ2-1, with a possible D match to TRBD1 (5 bases). CDR1 and CDR2 (germline): SEHNR, FQNEAQ (reference sequence). The CDR3 runs to 14 residues. Trimming cost V 1 base and J 8 bases, with 12 bases left between them. The CDR3 region is CASSLVQGWDEQFF. Here the CDR3 DNA reads TGTGCCAGCAGCTTAGTTCAGGGTTGGGATGAGCAGTTCTTC.

This chain joins TRBV7-2 and TRBJ2-1; 11 nucleotides align to TRBD2. Per the germline V gene, CDR1 is SGHTA and CDR2 is FQGNSA. The junction had 10 bases not matched to a gene; V was cut back by 8 bases and J by 7 bases. The CDR3 extends over 15 amino acids. The CDR3 DNA sequence: TGTGCCAGCGTAACTAGCGGGGGTTTCGGGAATGAGCAGTTCTTC. Its translation is CASVTSGGFGNEQFF.

This clonotype occurred a few times. V is TRBV2 and J is TRBJ1-4, with D unresolved. The length of the CDR3 is 14 residues. V dropped 5 bases and J dropped 4 bases, with 11 bases sitting between them. Germline loops: CDR1 SNHLY, CDR2 FYNNEI. CDR3 residues: CASSNSLINEKLFF. CDR3 nucleotides: TGTGCCAGCAGTAACAGCCTTATTAATGAAAAACTGTTTTTT. Full variable domain (remainder filled in from reference TRBV2 and TRBJ1-4): EPEVTQTPSHQVTQMGQEVILRCVPISNHLYFYWYRQILGQKVEFLVSFYNNEISEKSEIFDDQFSVERPDGSNFTLKIRSTKLEDSAMYFCASSNSLINEKLFFGSGTQLSVL.

This clonotype was counted a few times. The chain links TRBV27 to TRBJ1-2; D unresolved. The CDR3 consists of 15 residues. Germline V CDR1 and CDR2: MNHEY, SMNVEV (reference sequence). Trimming stripped 2 bases from V and 2 bases from J, with 12 bases between. CDR3 bases: TGTGCCAGCAGTTTAACCCCGTACTGGAACTATGGCTACACCTTC. Amino acid sequence: CASSLTPYWNYGYTF.

This clonotype has more than one count but fewer than ten. V gene TRBV12-3 or TRBV12-4 combines with J gene TRBJ2-5; 10 bases fit TRBD2. With V trimmed by 6 bases and J by 4 bases, 8 bases remained unmatched. CDR3 size: 15 residues. The CDR3 coding sequence is TGTGCCAGCAGGACAGCGGGAGGGCCTCGAGAGACCCAGTACTTC. It encodes CASRTAGGPRETQYF.

V and J are TRBV20-1 and TRBJ2-5; D possibly uses TRBD1 or TRBD2 (6 bases each). Per the germline V gene, CDR1 is DFQATT and CDR2 is SNEGSKA (reference sequence). The CDR3 loop spans 13 amino acids. V lost 3 bases and J lost 4, with 12 bases in between. The CDR3 region has the DNA TGCAGTGCTAGCCGTGGGGGGCGAGAGACCCAGTACTTC. This encodes CSASRGGRETQYF.

The chain carries TRBV6-1 and TRBJ1-5; TRBD1 might be the D (5 bases). The CDR3 is 15 amino acids. V lost 6 bases and J 1 base, leaving 13 bases between the germline ends. CDR1 is MNHNS and CDR2 is SASEGT in the germline V gene. In DNA form, the CDR3 reads TGTGCCAGCAGAATACAGGTTTGGAGCAATCAGCCCCAGCATTTT. Residues: CASRIQVWSNQPQHF.

This clonotype has only a few counts. The chain employs TRBV6-2 or TRBV6-3 and TRBJ1-5; D ambiguous. Trimming pared 8 bases from V and 3 bases from J, leaving 14 bases between. This CDR3 region has 14 residues. Looked up from germline, CDR1 is MNHEY and CDR2 is SVGEGT. The CDR3 loop is CASQREGFNQPQHF. The CDR3 nucleotides are TGTGCCAGCCAGCGCGAAGGCTTCAATCAGCCCCAGCATTTT.

The chain couples TRBV6-1 to TRBJ2-1; weak D call: TRBD1 (6 bases). The V end lost 6 bases, the J end lost 0 bases, and 15 bases lay between the germline ends. The CDR3 spans 16 residues. CDR1 MNHNS and CDR2 SASEGT come from the germline V gene. The CDR3 DNA sequence: TGTGCCAGCAGCAGATACAGGGAGAGCTCCTACAATGAGCAGTTCTTC. It encodes CASSRYRESSYNEQFF.